This TCR beta chain was identified in a study of graft-versus-host responses after intestinal transplantation. As for the study in general: Grafts were multivisceral, liver-intestinal, or isolated intestinal. The study's findings and limits: Ileal or blood samples showed some GvH clones first, and such clones were also found in recipient marrow.

With regard to this clone: As yet, its antigen is unknown.

With 5 bases clipped from V and 6 bases from J, the junction kept 7 bases outside the gene matches. Germline V gene lookup returns CDR1 SGHNT and CDR2 YENEEA. The CDR3 consists of 13 residues. Clones were read by immunoSEQ multiplex PCR, and TCRdb kept only the in-frame ones, dropping some. This sample has approximately 63,000 clones; about 94% occur once, and the top ten carry about 0.4%. The chain has TRBV11-3 and TRBJ2-7, with TRBD1 matching over 7 bases. The TCR was taken from a human donor who was the organ donor for an intestinal transplant. The source material was unstimulated CD4+ T cells sorted from spleen or lymph node cells, sampled before transplant. The CDR3 sequence: CASSRGQFSEQYF. The CDR3, as DNA: TGTGCCAGCAGCAGGGGGCAGTTCTCCGAGCAGTACTTC.